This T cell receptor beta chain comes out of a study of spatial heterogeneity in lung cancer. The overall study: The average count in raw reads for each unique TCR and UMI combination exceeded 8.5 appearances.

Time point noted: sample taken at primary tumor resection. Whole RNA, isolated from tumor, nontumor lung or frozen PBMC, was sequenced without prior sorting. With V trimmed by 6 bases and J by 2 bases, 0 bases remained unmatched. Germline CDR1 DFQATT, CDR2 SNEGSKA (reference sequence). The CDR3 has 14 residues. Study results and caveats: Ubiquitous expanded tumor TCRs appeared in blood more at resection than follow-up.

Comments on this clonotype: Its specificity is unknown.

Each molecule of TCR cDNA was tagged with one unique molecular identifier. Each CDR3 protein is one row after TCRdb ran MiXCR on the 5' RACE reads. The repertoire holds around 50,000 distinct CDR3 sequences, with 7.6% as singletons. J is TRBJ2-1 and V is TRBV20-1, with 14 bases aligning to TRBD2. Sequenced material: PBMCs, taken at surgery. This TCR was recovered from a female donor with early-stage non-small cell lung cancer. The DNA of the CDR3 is TGCAGTGCGGGACTAGCGGGAGCCTACAATGAGCAGTTCTTC. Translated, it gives CSAGLAGAYNEQFF.